The 9 T cell receptor beta chains below all came from one sample that was sequenced in a study of T-cell memory formation after mild COVID-19. In TCRdb, the 5' RACE reads were re-called with MiXCR into one record per CDR3 protein. The top ten hold 12% of the sample, which has 450,000 to 650,000 distinct CDR3 sequences, approximately 19% seen once. The sequenced sample was PBMCs or a T cell subset sorted from them (not recorded which). These receptors all come from an adult woman who had mild COVID-19 (a few samples of this study predate the infection). Cell type and time point are not known.

V usage is TRBV12-3 or TRBV12-4 and J usage is TRBJ1-1; perhaps TRBD1 as D (6 bases). The CDR3 is made up of 13 amino acids. With 7 bases removed from V and 9 bases from J, the gap between germline ends came to 18 bases. CDR3 in DNA: TGTGCCAGCACTACCGGGAGCGGGGGGCAAGCTTTCTTT. Encoded protein: CASTTGSGGQAFF.

This clonotype was counted a few times. The V and J genes are TRBV3-1 and TRBJ2-5; D is uncertain. Per germline, CDR1 LGHDT and CDR2 YNNKEL (reference sequence). The CDR3 sequence is 14 residues long. V was trimmed by 4 bases and J by 1 base, leaving 10 bases between them. In DNA, the CDR3 is TGTGCCAGCAGCCCAGACACCTTCCAAGAGACCCAGTACTTC. It specifies CASSPDTFQETQYF.

The gene calls are TRBV20-1 and TRBJ2-1, with D uncertain. The germline V gene has CDR1 DFQATT and CDR2 SNEGSKA (reference sequence). V gave up 3 bases and J gave up 4 bases, with 16 bases separating them. The CDR3 loop spans 15 amino acids. CDR3 sequence reads: CSARLRVLGYNEQFF. DNA for the CDR3: TGCAGTGCTAGGCTCCGGGTCCTGGGGTACAATGAGCAGTTCTTC.

CDR3 nucleotides: TGTGCCACCAGCAGAGATGGGGGCACTGAAGCTTTCTTT. Its translation is CATSRDGGTEAFF. The chain joins TRBV15 to TRBJ1-1, with D possibly matching TRBD1 (5 bases). Per the germline V gene, CDR1 is LNHNV and CDR2 is YYDKDF (reference sequence). V lost 0 bases to trimming and J lost 4 bases, with 6 bases between them. CDR3 length: 13 amino acids.

This chain uses TRBV12-3 or TRBV12-4 with TRBJ2-7; D might be TRBD2 (6 bases). Trimming took off 7 bases at V and 2 bases at J, with 18 bases between the two ends. The CDR3 has 15 amino acids. For the CDR3, the DNA is TGTGCCAGCACCATGAGCGGGCACCTTCCCTACGAGCAGTACTTC. As protein: CASTMSGHLPYEQYF.

This clonotype has just a few counts. The chain joins TRBV5-1 to TRBJ2-7; D not resolved. V gave up 3 bases and J gave up 4 bases, with 20 bases separating them. The germline V gene has CDR1 SGHRS and CDR2 YFSETQ. The CDR3 totals 16 residues. The CDR3 reads CASSSRTGLGGYEQYF. CDR3 bases: TGCGCCAGCAGCTCCCGAACCGGCCTAGGTGGTTACGAGCAGTACTTC.

CDR3 in amino acids: CASSLAGPGEAFF. The CDR3 nucleotides read TGCGCCAGCAGCTTGGCGGGGCCAGGAGAAGCTTTCTTT. The chain uses TRBV5-1 and TRBJ1-1, with D tentatively TRBD1 (5 bases). CDR1 and CDR2 from the germline V gene are SGHRS and YFSETQ. V gave up 0 bases and J gave up 8 bases, with 11 bases separating them. The CDR3 length is 13 residues.

This clonotype was detected a few times. V is TRBV25-1 and J is TRBJ1-4; no definite D call. The CDR3 has 12 residues. Germline V lookup: CDR1 MGHDK, CDR2 SYGVNS. The V end was cut by 6 bases, the J end by 4 bases, with 6 bases between. The CDR3 protein is CASSRGNEKLFF. The DNA of the CDR3 is TGTGCCAGCAGCCGGGGTAATGAAAAACTGTTTTTT.

This clonotype was seen a handful of times. The chain's CDR3 is CASSPTVFYEQYF. For the CDR3, the DNA is TGTGCCAGCAGCCCAACCGTCTTCTACGAGCAGTACTTC. The gene calls are TRBV7-2 and TRBJ2-7, with no clear D. Trimming left V 5 bases short and J 3 bases short, with 11 bases between. CDR1 and CDR2 from the germline V gene are SGHTA and FQGNSA. The CDR3 covers 13 residues.